The 24 T cell receptor beta chains in this list originate from one sample, sequenced in a study of identical twins. In TCRdb, the 5' RACE reads were re-called with MiXCR into one record per CDR3 protein. The table has some 440,000 distinct CDR3 sequences, roughly 26% seen once; the top ten hold about 2.7%. This same sample was also taken into another study, of T cells expressing NK-cell markers.

Source material: CD4+ T cells sorted from blood. These receptors originate from a woman between 18 and 30 years old in good health.

This clonotype occurred a few times. The CDR3 here is CASTRSGDPDHEQYF. Written as DNA, the CDR3 is TGTGCCAGCACGCGATCAGGGGACCCGGACCACGAGCAGTACTTC. The chain couples TRBV2 to TRBJ2-7; the D gene is possibly TRBD1 (6 bases). The ends were cut back, 7 bases at V and 5 bases at J, with 21 bases in the middle. This CDR3 comprises 15 residues. Per the germline V gene, CDR1 is SNHLY and CDR2 is FYNNEI.

The table lists this clonotype with a few counts. The genes are TRBV3-1 and TRBJ2-1; 9 bases are a match to TRBD1. Germline loops: CDR1 LGHDT, CDR2 YNNKEL (reference sequence). The ends lost 5 bases at V and 7 bases at J; junction bases unmatched: 9. This CDR3 region has 15 residues. The DNA of the CDR3 is TGTGCCAGCAGCAAGTGGACAGGGGTGGAGAATGAGCAGTTCTTC. Residues: CASSKWTGVENEQFF.

This chain links TRBV12-3 or TRBV12-4 with TRBJ2-1; tentative D call: TRBD2 (5 bases). The CDR3 is 14 residues long. V gave up 6 bases and J gave up 6 bases, with 15 bases separating them. CDR3 nucleotide sequence: TGTGCCAGCAGCCTAGGGAGCGAGACCAATGAGCAGTTCTTC. Protein sequence: CASSLGSETNEQFF.

The chain carries TRBV7-9 and TRBJ2-1; TRBD1 aligns across 8 bases. Germline V lookup: CDR1 SEHNR, CDR2 FQNEAQ (reference sequence). The CDR3 extends over 13 amino acids. The ends lost 2 bases at V and 9 bases at J; junction bases unmatched: 3. The CDR3 protein is CASSLLTGGEQFF. The CDR3 DNA reads TGTGCCAGCAGCTTACTCACAGGGGGTGAGCAGTTCTTC.

This clonotype was detected only a few times. The genes are TRBV20-1 and TRBJ2-7; 9 positions match TRBD2. This CDR3 region has 15 residues. The germline V gene encodes CDR1 DFQATT and CDR2 SNEGSKA (reference sequence). The V segment lost 0 bases and the J segment 2 bases; nucleotides outside the gene matches: 5. The CDR3 DNA reads TGCAGTGCTAGAGATCGTCTAGCGGGGCCCTACGAGCAGTACTTC. It is translated as CSARDRLAGPYEQYF.

This clonotype has a handful of counts. The chain recombines TRBV30 with TRBJ2-5; D perhaps matches TRBD2 (5 bases). CDR1 and CDR2 from the germline V gene are GTSNPN and SVGIG (reference sequence). The CDR3 consists of 17 residues. The germline V and J ends were trimmed by 0 bases and 5 bases, with 22 bases remaining between them. The CDR3 DNA reads TGTGCCTGGAGTGTAGAAGCGGCGGGCTGGAGTCGGGAGACCCAGTACTTC. The encoded protein is CAWSVEAAGWSRETQYF.

The chain is built from TRBV12-3 or TRBV12-4 and TRBJ2-5; D gene uncertain. The CDR3 consists of 12 residues. The V gene lost 6 bases and the J gene lost 4 bases, with 9 bases spanning the gap. CDR3 DNA sequence: TGTGCCAGCAGGTTACTGGGAGAGACCCAGTACTTC. It specifies CASRLLGETQYF.

This clonotype has just a few counts. The chain links TRBV2 to TRBJ2-7, with D unclear. Trimming removed 5 bases from V and 3 bases from J, with 8 bases in between. The CDR3 sequence is 12 residues long. Germline-derived CDR1 and CDR2 are SNHLY and FYNNEI. The CDR3 loop is CASSIDLYEQYF. The CDR3 DNA reads as TGTGCCAGCAGTATAGACCTCTACGAGCAGTACTTC.

The V and J genes are TRBV4-3 and TRBJ1-4; possibly TRBD1 for D (6 bases). CDR1 LGHNA and CDR2 YSLEER come from the germline V gene. The CDR3 length is 14 residues. Trimming shortened V by 2 bases and J by 3 bases, and 7 bases separated the two germline ends. The CDR3 protein is CASSQQGSNEKLFF. The CDR3 DNA is TGCGCCAGCAGCCAACAGGGGTCTAATGAAAAACTGTTTTTT.

This chain joins TRBV7-3 and TRBJ2-7; 12 nucleotides agree with TRBD1. CDR1 is SGHTA and CDR2 is FQGTGA in the germline V gene. The CDR3 consists of 15 residues. J was trimmed by 5 bases and V by 5 bases; bases with no gene match: 7. The CDR3: CASSVTGQGADEQYF. The CDR3 bases are TGTGCCAGCAGCGTCACGGGACAGGGGGCCGACGAGCAGTACTTC.

This clonotype was recorded a few times. The rearrangement joins TRBV29-1 to TRBJ2-7; 11 positions match TRBD2. V lost 4 bases, J lost 0 bases, and 2 bases stayed unmatched. The germline V gene has CDR1 SQVTM and CDR2 ANQGSEA. There are 14 residues in the CDR3. CDR3 nucleotides: TGCAGCGTTGGCGGGACTAGCGGCTCCTACGAGCAGTACTTC. It encodes CSVGGTSGSYEQYF.

This clonotype was seen only a few times. This sequence joins TRBV4-2 and TRBJ1-1; D is possibly TRBD1 (6 bases). The V end lost 5 bases, the J end lost 1 base, and 11 bases lay between the germline ends. Germline assignment: CDR1 LGHNA and CDR2 YNFKEQ. CDR3 size: 14 residues. DNA of the CDR3: TGTGCCAGCAGCGACACAGGGTCGAACACTGAAGCTTTCTTT. This sequence encodes CASSDTGSNTEAFF.

Note on this clonotype: An end of the junction does not agree with germline; a read error may underlie this. The chain joins TRBV27 to TRBJ2-7, with D possibly called TRBD1 or TRBD2 (6 bases each). Germline assignment: CDR1 MNHEY and CDR2 SMNVEV (reference sequence). The CDR3 has 11 residues. CDR3 in amino acids: CASSSLRGLIF. DNA of the CDR3: TGTGCCAGCAGTAGCCTCCGGGGGCTAATCTTC.

The chain combines TRBV29-1 with TRBJ2-2, with no clear D. The CDR3 consists of 13 residues. The V end lost 4 bases, the J end lost 1 base, and 7 bases lay between the germline ends. The germline V gene encodes CDR1 SQVTM and CDR2 ANQGSEA. The CDR3 is CSVVPGNTGELFF. In DNA form, the CDR3 reads TGCAGCGTTGTCCCGGGGAACACCGGGGAGCTGTTTTTT.

Comment on this clonotype: One end of the junction does not line up with germline, which may come from a read error. The rearrangement joins TRBV5-1 to TRBJ2-1; TRBD2 is a possible D gene (5 bases). Germline-derived CDR1 and CDR2 are SGHRS and YFSETQ. The CDR3 spans 13 residues. DNA of the CDR3: TGCGCCACCAGCGGAAGTGAGCTCAATGAGCAGTTCTTC. Translation: CATSGSELNEQFF.

This chain links TRBV6-5 with TRBJ1-6; D perhaps matches TRBD1 (5 bases). V was pared by 4 bases and J by 13 bases, with 17 bases between. This CDR3 is 14 amino acids long. CDR1 MNHEY and CDR2 SVGAGI come from the germline V gene. The CDR3 sequence is CASSWDSGVLPLHF. The CDR3 DNA follows: TGTGCCAGCAGTTGGGACTCCGGCGTTCTTCCCCTCCACTTT.

The chain has TRBV5-1 and TRBJ2-3, with 7 bases lining up with TRBD1. The V gene end was trimmed by 0 bases and the J gene end by 3 bases; junction bases not matched to a gene: 10. The germline V gene encodes CDR1 SGHRS and CDR2 YFSETQ. The CDR3 runs to 17 residues. The CDR3 sequence: CASSLVPQGSGTDTQYF. Written as DNA, the CDR3 is TGCGCCAGCAGCTTGGTGCCACAGGGGAGCGGTACAGATACGCAGTATTTT.

V usage is TRBV4-1 and J usage is TRBJ2-6; D is perhaps TRBD1 (6 bases). This CDR3 comprises 18 residues. CDR1 is MGHRA and CDR2 is YSYEKL in the germline V gene. Between the trimmed V and J ends, which lost 2 bases and 0 bases, there was a span of 14 bases. The CDR3 nucleotides are TGCGCCAGCAGCCAAAGGGGACATTCGACCTCTGGGGCCAACGTCCTGACTTTC. Translating gives CASSQRGHSTSGANVLTF.

The chain carries TRBV5-1 and TRBJ2-3, with D hard to call. Germline-derived CDR1 and CDR2 are SGHRS and YFSETQ. V dropped 0 bases and J dropped 0 bases, with 14 bases sitting between them. The CDR3 sequence is 17 residues long. For the CDR3, the DNA is TGCGCCAGCAGCTTGGCCCTCTTAGACTCTAGCACAGATACGCAGTATTTT. As protein: CASSLALLDSSTDTQYF.

The sample holds a few counts of this clonotype. CDR3 protein: CASSLNHMGELFF. Written as DNA, the CDR3 is TGCGCCAGCAGCTTGAATCATATGGGGGAGCTGTTTTTT. The J gene is TRBJ2-2, the V gene TRBV5-1, with D uncertain. Germline lookup yields CDR1 SGHRS and CDR2 YFSETQ. V was shortened by 1 base and J by 8 bases, with 9 bases between the two germline ends. The CDR3 loop spans 13 amino acids.

Only a few counts were recorded for this clonotype. This rearrangement joins TRBV7-8 to TRBJ2-5; the match to TRBD1 covers 7 bases. The CDR3 is 16 residues long. V was pared by 1 base and J by 4 bases, with 9 bases of the junction left unmatched. CDR1 and CDR2 from the germline V gene are SGHVS and FQNEAQ. CDR3 region: CASSLGWTGDGETQYF. The CDR3 coding sequence is TGTGCCAGCAGCTTAGGCTGGACAGGAGATGGAGAGACCCAGTACTTC.

This clonotype was observed a handful of times. V and J are TRBV20-1 and TRBJ2-3, with TRBD1 matching 7 bases. This CDR3 is 15 amino acids long. After removal of 3 bases from V and 0 bases from J, the junction contained 6 bases not matched to a gene. The germline CDR1 and CDR2 sequences are DFQATT and SNEGSKA (reference sequence). The CDR3 DNA follows: TGCAGTGCTAGGCAGACAGGGCCTAGCACAGATACGCAGTATTTT. Translation: CSARQTGPSTDTQYF.

This chain connects TRBV20-1 to TRBJ2-3, with D possibly being TRBD2 (7 bases). This CDR3 has 15 residues. Trimming left V 6 bases short and J 2 bases short, with 18 bases between. The germline gives CDR1 DFQATT, CDR2 SNEGSKA (reference sequence). As DNA, the CDR3 is TGCAGTGCGACGGGACGGGGGGCCCTCACAGATACGCAGTATTTT. Translating it yields CSATGRGALTDTQYF.

V is TRBV5-5 and J is TRBJ2-1, with D tentatively TRBD1 (6 bases). V was shortened by 1 base and J by 5 bases, with 13 bases between the two germline ends. The CDR3 is 15 amino acids. CDR1 and CDR2 from the germline V gene are SGHKS and YYEKEE (reference sequence). The chain's CDR3 is CASSLRLTGHNEQFF. The CDR3 bases are TGTGCCAGCAGCTTGAGATTAACAGGGCACAATGAGCAGTTCTTC. Combining the CDR3 with reference TRBV5-5 and TRBJ2-1 gives the whole variable domain DAGVTQSPTHLIKTRGQQVTLRCSPISGHKSVSWYQQVLGQGPQFIFQYYEKEERGRGNFPDRFSARQFPNYSSELNVNALLLGDSALYLCASSLRLTGHNEQFFGPGTRLTVL.